This is a list of T cell receptor beta chains from one sample in a study of shared clonotypes between healthy human individuals. Clones were sequenced by immunoSEQ multiplex PCR, and TCRdb holds only the in-frame ones, with some missing. This table holds over a million clones, roughly 80% found once. Material: memory CD4+ T cells sorted from blood. The receptors stem from a man between 18 and 29 years old in good health. CDR3s include the opening cysteine and the closing phenylalanine or tryptophan. Each record gives: J gene, D gene, V gene, clone size, CDR3 protein, CDR3 DNA. D genes are given only for firm matches. Some rows mark clone size as missing; the rest say once, few, many or name a class of expanded clone.

>TRBJ1-4|-|TRBV5-8|-
CASSPYRIGIATNEKLFF
TGTGCCAGCAGCCCGTATCGGATAGGGATTGCAACTAATGAAAAACTGTTTTTT
>TRBJ1-6|-|TRBV5-1|-
CASSATSGSYNSPLHF
TGCGCCAGCAGCGCGACCTCAGGTTCCTATAATTCACCCCTCCACTTT
>TRBJ2-2|-|TRBV7-2|-
CASSFVAGTGELFF
TGTGCCAGCAGCTTTGTCGCAGGCACCGGGGAGCTGTTTTTT
>TRBJ2-7|TRBD2|TRBV7-2|-
CASSLASSGSRYYEQYF
TGTGCCAGCAGCTTAGCGTCTAGCGGGAGCCGTTACTACGAGCAGTACTTC
>TRBJ2-5|-|TRBV7-2|once
CASSLFADTETQYF
TGTGCCAGCAGCTTATTTGCGGATACAGAGACCCAGTACTTC
>TRBJ1-5|-|TRBV19|few
CASSRTRMSNQPQHF
TGTGCCAGTAGTAGAACACGGATGAGCAATCAGCCCCAGCATTTT
>TRBJ2-5|TRBD2|TRBV5-6|-
CASSSTGTSRDTQYF
TGTGCCAGCAGCTCGACCGGGACTAGCCGGGATACCCAGTACTTC
>TRBJ2-3|-|TRBV18|-
CASSPQQGLQDTQYF
TGTGCCAGCTCACCCCAACAGGGCCTTCAAGATACGCAGTATTTT
>TRBJ2-5|-|TRBV5-4|-
CASSLGRRETQYF
TGTGCCAGCAGCTTGGGTAGAAGAGAGACCCAGTACTTC
>TRBJ1-2|-|TRBV29-1|few
CSAERGYYGYTF
TGCAGCGCGGAGCGGGGCTACTATGGCTACACCTTC
>TRBJ2-1|-|TRBV18|many
CASSPPGANEQFF
TGTGCCAGCTCGCCGCCAGGGGCGAATGAGCAGTTCTTC
>TRBJ1-1|-|TRBV2|-
CASRQEGPNTEAFF
TGTGCCAGCAGACAGGAGGGGCCGAACACTGAAGCTTTCTTT
>TRBJ2-4|-|TRBV19|-
CASSPMGGAKNIQYF
TGTGCCAGTAGTCCCATGGGCGGAGCCAAAAACATTCAGTACTTC
>TRBJ1-4|TRBD1|TRBV6-4|-
CASSPGQGNEKLFF
TGTGCCAGCAGTCCCGGACAGGGGAATGAAAAACTGTTTTTT
>TRBJ2-2|TRBD1|TRBV11-2|-
CASSPQQGGIGELFF
TGTGCCAGCAGCCCCCAACAGGGGGGCATCGGGGAGCTGTTTTTT
>TRBJ2-7|-|TRBV5-1|-
CASSLAPTDTAPGEQYF
TGCGCCAGCAGCTTGGCCCCGACGGACACAGCTCCCGGCGAGCAGTACTTC
>TRBJ2-7|-|TRBV18|-
CASSERMSGEQYF
TGTGCCAGCTCAGAACGGATGAGTGGAGAGCAGTACTTC
>TRBJ2-7|-|TRBV5-6|-
CASSPPPGHEQYF
TGTGCCAGCAGCCCGCCCCCGGGTCACGAGCAGTACTTC
>TRBJ2-1|TRBD2|TRBV6-5|-
CASSYRLAGSNEQFF
TGTGCCAGCAGTTACCGGCTAGCGGGATCCAATGAGCAGTTCTTC
>TRBJ2-3|-|TRBV4-1|-
CASNLGGVSTDTQYF
TGCGCCAGTAACCTCGGGGGAGTCAGCACAGATACGCAGTATTTT
>TRBJ2-7|-|TRBV7-2|-
CASSPNRYEQYF
TGTGCCAGCAGCCCCAACCGGTACGAGCAGTACTTC
>TRBJ1-3|-|TRBV9|few
CASSVSANQGFGNTIYF
TGTGCCAGCAGCGTATCGGCCAACCAAGGATTTGGAAACACCATATATTTT
>TRBJ2-5|-|TRBV18|-
CASSPNGQETQYF
TGTGCCAGCTCACCGAACGGGCAAGAGACCCAGTACTTC
>TRBJ1-1|-|TRBV10-3|few
CAISDRDTEAFF
TGTGCCATCAGTGACAGGGATACTGAAGCTTTCTTT
>TRBJ2-2|TRBD1|TRBV7-2|-
CASSLVQGVTGELFF
TGTGCCAGCAGCTTAGTGCAGGGGGTCACCGGGGAGCTGTTTTTT
>TRBJ2-1|TRBD2|TRBV7-3|-
CASSLYGTSGVYNEQFF
TGTGCCAGCAGCTTATATGGGACTAGCGGGGTCTACAATGAGCAGTTCTTC